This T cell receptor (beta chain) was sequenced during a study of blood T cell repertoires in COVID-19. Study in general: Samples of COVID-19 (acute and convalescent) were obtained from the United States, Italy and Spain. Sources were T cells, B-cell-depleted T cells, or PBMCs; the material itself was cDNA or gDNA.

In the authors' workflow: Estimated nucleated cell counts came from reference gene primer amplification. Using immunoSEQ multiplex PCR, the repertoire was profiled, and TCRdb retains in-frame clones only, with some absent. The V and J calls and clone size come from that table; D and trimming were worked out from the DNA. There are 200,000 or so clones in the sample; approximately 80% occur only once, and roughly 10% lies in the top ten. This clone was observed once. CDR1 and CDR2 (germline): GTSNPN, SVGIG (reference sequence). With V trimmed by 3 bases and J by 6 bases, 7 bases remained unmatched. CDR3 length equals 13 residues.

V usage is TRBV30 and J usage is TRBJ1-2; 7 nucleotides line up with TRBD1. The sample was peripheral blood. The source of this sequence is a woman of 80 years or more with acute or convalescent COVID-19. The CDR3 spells CAWSNGQGDGYTF. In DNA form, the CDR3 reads TGTGCCTGGAGCAACGGGCAGGGGGATGGCTACACCTTC.